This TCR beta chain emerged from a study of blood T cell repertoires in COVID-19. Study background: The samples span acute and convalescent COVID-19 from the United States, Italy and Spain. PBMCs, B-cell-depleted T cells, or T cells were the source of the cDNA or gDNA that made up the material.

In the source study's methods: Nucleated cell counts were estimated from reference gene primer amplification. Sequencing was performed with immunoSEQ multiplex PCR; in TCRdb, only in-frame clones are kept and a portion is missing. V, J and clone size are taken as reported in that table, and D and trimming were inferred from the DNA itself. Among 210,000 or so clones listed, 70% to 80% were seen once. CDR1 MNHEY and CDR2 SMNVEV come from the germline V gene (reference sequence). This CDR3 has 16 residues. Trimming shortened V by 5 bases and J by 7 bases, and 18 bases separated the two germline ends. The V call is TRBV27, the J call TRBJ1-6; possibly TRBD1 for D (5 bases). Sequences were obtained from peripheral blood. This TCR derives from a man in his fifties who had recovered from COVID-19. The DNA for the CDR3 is TGTGCCAGCAGTCCAAGACCGACAGATTTCAATTCACCCCTCCACTTT. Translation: CASSPRPTDFNSPLHF.